This T cell receptor beta chain came from a study of cytomegalovirus exposure and HLA in healthy donors. At the level of the study: Early released data had about 80 million unique TCRs, all coming from HLA-typed donors. The study's findings and limits: Later analysis reportedly placed an Asian-associated ancestry cluster below the roughly 680-donor mean in N-insertions. The study designated about 180 TCR beta chains cytomegalovirus-associated.

The PCR contained 60 Vbeta and 13 Jbeta primers. The table came from immunoSEQ multiplex PCR; TCRdb's copy has only in-frame clones and leaves some out. The table includes around 130,000 clones, 70% to 80% detected once. The trim removed 4 bases at V and 7 bases at J, leaving 12 bases unmatched. Germline CDR1 and CDR2: SEHNR and FQNEAQ (reference sequence). The CDR3 is made up of 16 amino acids. Concerning this clone itself: What it binds is unknown.

The rearrangement links TRBV7-9 to TRBJ1-1; 10 bases match TRBD1. This sequence originates from a woman aged 50 to 60 in good health and CMV-seronegative. The sequenced material came from PBMCs. CDR3 region: CASSWTLDRGVVEAFF. CDR3 nucleotides: TGTGCCAGCAGCTGGACCCTGGACAGGGGGGTGGTTGAAGCTTTCTTT.